This paragraph reports one T cell receptor beta chain. Its target is unknown. The entry originates in a study of long-term antiretroviral therapy in people with HIV. Study observations and caveats: The data indicate that diversity increased after ART but remained below transplant donor controls. Pre-ART expanded TRB clones stayed dominant throughout, though often decreasing after ART.

It was version v3.0 of the immunoSEQ assay that was run at survey level. The table came from immunoSEQ multiplex PCR; TCRdb's copy has only in-frame clones and leaves some out. The table has approximately 20,000 clones, approximately 90% seen once. Trimming cost V 3 bases and J 5 bases, with 8 bases left between them. The CDR3 totals 13 residues. Germline CDR1 is MNHEY and CDR2 is SMNVEV (reference sequence). This receptor was identified in a man aged 55 to 70 with HIV. The rearrangement joins TRBV27 to TRBJ2-1, with D unresolved. This specimen consisted of unsorted PBMCs, obtained 0.6 years after starting antiretroviral therapy. The DNA of the CDR3 is TGTGCCAGCAGTTTGTCTCTACACAATGAGCAGTTCTTC. Protein sequence: CASSLSLHNEQFF.